These T cell receptor beta chains were read from a single sample in a study of cytomegalovirus exposure and HLA in healthy donors. Data came from immunoSEQ multiplex PCR; TCRdb stores just in-frame clones and leaves some out. The table lists about 120,000 clones, roughly 82% of them singletons. The sequencing sample was made of PBMCs. The receptors here all came from a man aged 18 to 35 in good health and CMV-seropositive. Both conserved end residues are part of each CDR3. D genes are given only for firm matches. A clone size is listed for some rows: how often the clone was seen (once, few, many), or a class if it is expanded.

TRBJ2-1 | TRBV2 | . | 11 | once | CAGGQYNEQFF | TGTGCAGGTGGGCAGTACAATGAGCAGTTCTTC
TRBJ2-4 | TRBV29-1 | . | 14 | . | CSVKKTVAKNIQYF | TGCAGCGTTAAAAAGACAGTAGCCAAAAACATTCAGTACTTC
TRBJ2-2 | TRBV4-1 | . | 15 | . | CASSQDRTSTGELFF | TGCGCCAGCAGCCAAGATCGAACTAGCACCGGGGAGCTGTTTTTT
TRBJ2-1 | TRBV6-4 | . | 13 | many | CASSPISTHEQFF | TGTGCCAGCAGTCCGATTAGCACTCATGAGCAGTTCTTC
TRBJ1-1 | TRBV2 | . | 16 | . | CASSESIRGGYTEAFF | TGTGCCAGCAGTGAATCTATTAGGGGAGGGTATACTGAAGCTTTCTTT
TRBJ2-7 | TRBV6-1 | . | 12 | . | CATTVVSYEQYF | TGTGCCACCACCGTAGTGTCCTACGAGCAGTACTTC
TRBJ2-5 | TRBV28 | . | 14 | . | CASRDQGGQETQYF | TGTGCCAGCAGAGACCAGGGAGGCCAAGAGACCCAGTACTTC
TRBJ2-4 | TRBV27 | . | 15 | . | CASSPLGVAKNIQYF | TGTGCCAGCAGCCCTCTCGGGGTAGCCAAAAACATTCAGTACTTC
TRBJ1-1 | TRBV18 | . | 15 | . | CASSPPGFTNTEAFF | TGTGCCAGCTCACCACCCGGGTTTACGAACACTGAAGCTTTCTTT
TRBJ2-1 | TRBV30 | . | 12 | . | CAWGGAYNEQFF | TGTGCCTGGGGAGGGGCCTACAATGAGCAGTTCTTC
TRBJ2-6 | TRBV7-9 | TRBD1 | 18 | . | CASRTRDRDISGANVLTF | TGTGCCAGCAGGACCCGGGACAGGGATATCTCTGGGGCCAACGTCCTGACTTTC
TRBJ2-7 | TRBV7-2 | TRBD2 | 15 | . | CASSSQSGSSYEQYF | TGTGCCAGCAGCTCACAGAGCGGGAGCTCCTACGAGCAGTACTTC
TRBJ2-1 | TRBV28 | TRBD2 | 19 | . | CASSLWTSGNPSSYNEQFF | TGTGCCAGCAGTTTATGGACTAGCGGGAATCCCAGCTCCTACAATGAGCAGTTCTTC
TRBJ2-2 | TRBV21-1 | . | 17 | few | CASNPGTGPSNTGELFF | TGTGCCAGCAACCCCGGGACTGGCCCTTCGAACACCGGGGAGCTGTTTTTT
TRBJ2-2 | TRBV9 | . | 14 | . | CASSVDWGAGELFF | TGTGCCAGCAGCGTAGATTGGGGAGCCGGGGAGCTGTTTTTT
TRBJ2-3 | TRBV6-6 | . | 12 | . | CASSPRTDTQYF | TGTGCCAGCAGCCCCAGGACAGATACGCAGTATTTT
TRBJ1-2 | TRBV9 | . | 13 | . | CASSVEQGNGYTF | TGTGCCAGCAGCGTAGAACAGGGCAACGGCTACACCTTC
TRBJ2-7 | TRBV25-1 | . | 15 | . | CASSEYGEANYEQYF | TGTGCCAGCAGTGAATATGGGGAGGCAAATTACGAGCAGTACTTC
TRBJ1-1 | TRBV27 | TRBD1 | 15 | . | CASTGQGAMYTEAFF | TGTGCCAGCACCGGGCAGGGGGCCATGTACACTGAAGCTTTCTTT
TRBJ1-1 | TRBV7-6 | . | 14 | . | CASSSLTVNTEAFF | TGTGCCAGCAGTTCCCTCACAGTGAACACTGAAGCTTTCTTT
TRBJ2-7 | TRBV27 | . | 15 | . | CASSQTLGATYEQYF | TGTGCCAGCAGCCAAACTCTGGGGGCCACCTACGAGCAGTACTTC
TRBJ1-1 | TRBV19 | . | 14 | . | CASTGSIVDTEAFF | TGTGCCAGTACCGGGAGCATTGTTGACACTGAAGCTTTCTTT
TRBJ2-7 | TRBV27 | TRBD2 | 16 | once | CASSPPGAGGLYEQYF | TGTGCCAGCAGTCCCCCCGGAGCGGGAGGTTTATACGAGCAGTACTTC
TRBJ1-2 | TRBV6-1 | . | 14 | few | CASSSGGGNYGYTF | TGTGCCAGCAGCTCCGGGGGGGGTAACTATGGCTACACCTTC
TRBJ2-2 | TRBV5-1 | TRBD2 | 16 | few | CASSVNSAGVAGELFF | TGCGCCAGCAGCGTTAATAGCGCGGGAGTGGCCGGGGAGCTGTTTTTT
TRBJ2-5 | TRBV4-1 | TRBD2 | 14 | . | CASSPLAGEETQYF | TGCGCCAGCAGCCCTCTAGCGGGGGAAGAGACCCAGTACTTC
TRBJ1-5 | TRBV27 | . | 14 | . | CASSLRGGGQPQHF | TGTGCCAGCAGTTTGAGGGGGGGTGGGCAGCCCCAGCATTTT
TRBJ2-1 | TRBV7-8 | . | 13 | . | CASSPPGVGGQFF | TGTGCCAGCAGCCCACCGGGGGTGGGAGGGCAGTTCTTC
TRBJ1-4 | TRBV14 | TRBD1 | 18 | . | CASSQDWAGDRGNEKLFF | TGTGCCAGCAGCCAAGATTGGGCGGGGGACAGGGGTAATGAAAAACTGTTTTTT
TRBJ1-2 | TRBV5-6 | . | 13 | . | CASSWPGLGGYTF | TGTGCCAGCAGCTGGCCGGGACTAGGTGGCTACACCTTC
TRBJ1-4 | TRBV7-9 | TRBD1 | 15 | . | CASSLSRGAGKKLFF | TGTGCCAGCAGCCTCTCCAGGGGGGCGGGTAAAAAACTGTTTTTT
TRBJ2-5 | TRBV27 | TRBD1 | 16 | few | CASSSTGTGASKTQYF | TGTGCCAGCAGTTCCACCGGGACAGGGGCATCAAAGACCCAGTACTTC
TRBJ2-1 | TRBV11-1 | . | 16 | . | CASSPQSGSAYNEQFF | TGTGCCAGCAGCCCCCAATCCGGTAGCGCGTACAATGAGCAGTTCTTC
TRBJ1-2 | TRBV28 | . | 14 | . | CASSIGDAGYGYTF | TGTGCCAGCAGTATCGGGGATGCAGGCTATGGCTACACCTTC
TRBJ2-5 | TRBV4-2 | . | 17 | . | CASSQDFALTSSRTQYF | TGTGCCAGCAGCCAAGATTTTGCCCTTACTAGTTCCCGGACCCAGTACTTC
TRBJ2-2 | TRBV6-5 | TRBD2 | 16 | . | CASSYVTSGSGGELFF | TGTGCCAGCAGTTACGTCACTAGCGGGAGTGGCGGGGAGCTGTTTTTT
TRBJ1-2 | TRBV6-5 | . | 15 | . | CASSYAGGENYGYTF | TGTGCCAGCAGTTACGCCGGGGGAGAAAACTATGGCTACACCTTC
TRBJ1-1 | TRBV30 | . | 12 | . | CAWRTGNTEAFF | TGTGCCTGGCGGACTGGCAACACTGAAGCTTTCTTT
TRBJ1-1 | TRBV27 | . | 14 | . | CASSPRGPNTEAFF | TGTGCCAGCAGTCCCAGAGGGCCGAACACTGAAGCTTTCTTT
TRBJ1-6 | TRBV27 | . | 19 | . | CASSLDPLGGRARRPPLHF | TGTGCCAGCAGTTTAGACCCCCTAGGTGGGCGGGCCCGGAGGCCTCCCCTCCACTTT
TRBJ1-2 | TRBV6-5 | . | 13 | . | CASSADGLYGYTF | TGTGCCAGCAGTGCGGACGGACTCTATGGCTACACCTTC
TRBJ2-3 | TRBV5-1 | . | 14 | once | CASSQGTITDTQYF | TGCGCCAGCAGCCAGGGGACGATCACAGATACGCAGTATTTT